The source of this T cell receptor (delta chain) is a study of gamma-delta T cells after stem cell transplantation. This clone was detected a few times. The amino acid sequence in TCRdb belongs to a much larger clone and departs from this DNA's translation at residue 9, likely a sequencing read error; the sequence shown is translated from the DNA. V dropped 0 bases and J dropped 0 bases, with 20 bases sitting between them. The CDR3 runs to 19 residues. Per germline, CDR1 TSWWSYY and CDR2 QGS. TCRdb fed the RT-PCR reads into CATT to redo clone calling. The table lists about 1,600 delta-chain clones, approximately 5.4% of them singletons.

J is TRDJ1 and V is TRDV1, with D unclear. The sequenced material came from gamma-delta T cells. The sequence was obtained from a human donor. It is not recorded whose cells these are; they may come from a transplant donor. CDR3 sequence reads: CALGELRRHARFHTDKLIF. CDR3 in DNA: TGTGCTCTTGGGGAACTACGGAGACATGCTCGATTCCACACCGATAAACTCATCTTT.